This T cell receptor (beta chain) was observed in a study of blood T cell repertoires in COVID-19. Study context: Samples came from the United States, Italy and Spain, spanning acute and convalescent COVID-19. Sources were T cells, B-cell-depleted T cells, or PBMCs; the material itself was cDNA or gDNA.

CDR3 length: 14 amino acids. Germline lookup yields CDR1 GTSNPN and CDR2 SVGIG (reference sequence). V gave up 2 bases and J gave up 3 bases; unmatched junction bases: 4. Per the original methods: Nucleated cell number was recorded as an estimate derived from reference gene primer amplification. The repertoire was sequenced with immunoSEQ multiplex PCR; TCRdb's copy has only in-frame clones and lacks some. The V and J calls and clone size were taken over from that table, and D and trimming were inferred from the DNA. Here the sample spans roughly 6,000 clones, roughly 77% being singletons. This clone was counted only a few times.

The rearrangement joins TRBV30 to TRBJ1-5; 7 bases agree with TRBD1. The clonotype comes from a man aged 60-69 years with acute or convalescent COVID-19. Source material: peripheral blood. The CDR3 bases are TGTGCCTGGAGTAAGGGACAGTTCAATCAGCCCCAGCATTTT. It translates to CAWSKGQFNQPQHF.